This is a list of T cell receptor beta chains from one sample in a study of OX40 agonist ivuxolimab in advanced cancers. TCRdb keeps only in-frame clones here, not all; method: immunoSEQ multiplex PCR. The table has roughly 69,000 clones, roughly nine tenths seen once. Sequenced here: CD4+ or CD8+ T cells sorted from blood, sampled in a trial of the OX40 agonist ivuxolimab. Every receptor here comes from an adult with an advanced solid tumor such as melanoma, head and neck, liver or kidney cancer. CDR3s include the opening cysteine and the closing phenylalanine or tryptophan.

v_call | cdr3_aa
TRBV7-8 | CASSVQGGQETQYF
TRBV7-2 | CASSLGGNTGELFF
TRBV30 | CAWSVLLAETYEQYF
TRBV5-1 | CASSEDGSSYNEQFF
TRBV5-6 | CASTERGRGQPQHF
TRBV15 | CATSRDRAGLSYEQYF
TRBV12-5 | CASGSLIGGFYEQYF
TRBV5-1 | CASSLSGTSPLEQYF
TRBV6-1 | CASSGRWFTQYF
TRBV10-3 | CAISGTGNEQYF
TRBV27 | CASQDAAANTEAFF
TRBV4-1 | CASSQGTGGNSNQPQHF
TRBV28 | CASSPMTGWGTQYF
TRBV10-3 | CAISPDTNEQFF
TRBV30 | CAWSASLSYGYTF
TRBV7-9 | CASSTWTGVSGANVLTF
TRBV6-5 | CASMPSGSKHEQFF
TRBV7-7 | CASSFDRGHEQYF
TRBV28 | CASSLRMVFYEQYF
TRBV2 | CASSERQFSGANVLTF
TRBV19 | CASSTDKQGSYGYTF
TRBV5-5 | CASSFFRGTGELFF
TRBV18 | CASSPLGTDKYF
TRBV4-2 | CASSQDPLTSGRARETQYF
TRBV18 | CASSPPLRNTQETQYF
TRBV30 | CAWSGTRADTQYF
TRBV7-6 | CASSLAAGGSSYEQYF
TRBV19 | CASSNAGQGRYEQYF
TRBV10-3 | CAISESPGLGFNNEQFF
TRBV30 | CAWRYGITEQFF
TRBV5-8 | CASSLLGQGGVGYTF
TRBV6-5 | CASSPGTSSYEQYF
TRBV12-5 | CASGLRNTIYF
TRBV28 | CASSPSVGRGGSPLHF
TRBV27 | CASSYDREGTQYF
TRBV5-1 | CASSPVSSSGNTIYF
TRBV5-4 | CASSREGGTKNIQYF
TRBV7-2 | CATRLRAGARETQYF
TRBV2 | CASIRGSGNEKLFF
TRBV19 | CASSMRGPANTGELFF
TRBV16 | CASSPRWREAFF
TRBV9 | CASSVVGQGATEAFF
TRBV28 | CASSPTGWGGYTF
TRBV10-3 | CATVFSGVYNEQFF
TRBV28 | CASSYLGGNTIYF
TRBV5-1 | CASRSDSNTDTQYF
TRBV5-1 | CASRRGEANTGELFF
TRBV19 | CASSAVWNTQYF
TRBV5-1 | CASSDQPGTGLDEQYF
TRBV2 | CASSPRDSNEQFF
TRBV9 | CASSVTSGNTIYF
TRBV5-1 | CASSSAESSYNEQFF
TRBV19 | CASRTGFQPQHF
TRBV15 | CATSRAGTGVVGNQPQHF
TRBV18 | CASSPPPGQGRMSKGYTF
TRBV16 | CASSQLGQGAREQYF
TRBV9 | CASSGQGHTIYF
TRBV5-1 | CASSPTGFGYTF
TRBV5-1 | CASRLDSSSSGNTIYF
TRBV7-2 | CASSSEGLAGGNTGELFF